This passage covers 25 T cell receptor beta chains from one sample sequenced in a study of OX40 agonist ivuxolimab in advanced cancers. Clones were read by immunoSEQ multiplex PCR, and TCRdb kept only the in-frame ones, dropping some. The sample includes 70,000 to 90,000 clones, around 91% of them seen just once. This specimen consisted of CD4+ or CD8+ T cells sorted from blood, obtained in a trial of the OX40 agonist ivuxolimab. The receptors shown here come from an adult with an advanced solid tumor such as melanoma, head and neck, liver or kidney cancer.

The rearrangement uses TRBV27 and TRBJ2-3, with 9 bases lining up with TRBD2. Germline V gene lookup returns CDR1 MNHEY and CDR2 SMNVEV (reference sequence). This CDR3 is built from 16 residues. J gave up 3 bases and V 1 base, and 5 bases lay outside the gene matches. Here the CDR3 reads CASSLFGGRGTDTQYF. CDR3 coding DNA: TGTGCCAGCAGTTTATTTGGCGGGAGGGGGACAGATACGCAGTATTTT.

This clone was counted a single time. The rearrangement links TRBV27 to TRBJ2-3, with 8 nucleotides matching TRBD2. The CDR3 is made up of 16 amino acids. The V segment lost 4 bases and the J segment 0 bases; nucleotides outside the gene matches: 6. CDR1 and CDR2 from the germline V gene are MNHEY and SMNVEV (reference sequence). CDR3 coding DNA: TGTGCCAGCAGTTCTCATAGCGGGATTAGCACAGATACGCAGTATTTT. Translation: CASSSHSGISTDTQYF.

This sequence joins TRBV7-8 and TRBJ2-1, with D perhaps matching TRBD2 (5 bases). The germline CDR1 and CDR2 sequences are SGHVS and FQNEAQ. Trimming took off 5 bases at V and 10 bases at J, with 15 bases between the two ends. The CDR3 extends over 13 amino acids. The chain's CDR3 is CASSLNRDQEQFF. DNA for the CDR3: TGTGCCAGCAGCCTAAACCGGGATCAAGAGCAGTTCTTC.

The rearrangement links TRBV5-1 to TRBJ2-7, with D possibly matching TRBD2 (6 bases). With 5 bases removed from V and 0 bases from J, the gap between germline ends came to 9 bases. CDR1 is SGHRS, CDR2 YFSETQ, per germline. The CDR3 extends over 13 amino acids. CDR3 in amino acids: CASSRDFSYEQYF. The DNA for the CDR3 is TGCGCCAGCAGTCGGGACTTCTCCTACGAGCAGTACTTC.

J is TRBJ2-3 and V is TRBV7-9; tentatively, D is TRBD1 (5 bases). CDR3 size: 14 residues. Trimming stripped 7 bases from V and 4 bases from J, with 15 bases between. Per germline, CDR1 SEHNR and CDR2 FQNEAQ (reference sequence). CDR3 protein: CASTLEGAADTQYF. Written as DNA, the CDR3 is TGTGCCAGCACCTTGGAAGGGGCGGCAGATACGCAGTATTTT.

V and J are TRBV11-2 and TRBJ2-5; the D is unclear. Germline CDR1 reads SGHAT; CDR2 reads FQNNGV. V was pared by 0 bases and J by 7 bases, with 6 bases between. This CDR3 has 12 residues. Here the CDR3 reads CASSLDRMTQYF. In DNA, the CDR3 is TGTGCCAGCAGCTTAGACAGGATGACCCAGTACTTC.

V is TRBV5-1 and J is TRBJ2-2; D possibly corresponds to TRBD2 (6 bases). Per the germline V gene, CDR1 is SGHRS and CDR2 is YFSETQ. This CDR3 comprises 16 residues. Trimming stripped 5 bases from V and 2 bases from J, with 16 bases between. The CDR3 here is CASRKSNGGNTGELFF. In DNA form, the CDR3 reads TGCGCCAGCAGAAAGAGCAACGGGGGAAACACCGGGGAGCTGTTTTTT.

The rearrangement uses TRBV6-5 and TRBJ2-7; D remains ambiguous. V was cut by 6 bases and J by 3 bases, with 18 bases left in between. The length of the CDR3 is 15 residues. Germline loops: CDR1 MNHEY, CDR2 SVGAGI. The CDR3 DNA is TGTGCCAGCAGATCACGCCCTAGGTCTAACTACGAGCAGTACTTC. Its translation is CASRSRPRSNYEQYF.

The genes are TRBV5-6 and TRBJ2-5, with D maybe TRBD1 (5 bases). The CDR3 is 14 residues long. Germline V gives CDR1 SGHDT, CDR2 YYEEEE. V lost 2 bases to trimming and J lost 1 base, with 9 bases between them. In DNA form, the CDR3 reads TGTGCCAGCAGCTTAGGACAAAGCCAAGAGACCCAGTACTTC. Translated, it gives CASSLGQSQETQYF.

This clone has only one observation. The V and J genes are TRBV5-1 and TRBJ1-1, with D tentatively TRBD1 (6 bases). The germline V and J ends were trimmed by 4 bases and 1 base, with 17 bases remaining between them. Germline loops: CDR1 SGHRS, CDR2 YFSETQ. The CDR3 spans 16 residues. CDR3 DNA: TGCGCCAGCAGCCCCGCGGGGGGCAATTCGAACACTGAAGCTTTCTTT. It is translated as CASSPAGGNSNTEAFF. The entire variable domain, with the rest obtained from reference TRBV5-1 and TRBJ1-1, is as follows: KAGVTQTPRYLIKTRGQQVTLSCSPISGHRSVSWYQQTPGQGLQFLFEYFSETQRNKGNFPGRFSGRQFSNSRSEMNVSTLELGDSALYLCASSPAGGNSNTEAFFGQGTRLTVV.

The CDR3, as DNA: TGCGCCAGCAGCTTTGCCAACTACGAGCAGTACTTC. Its translation: CASSFANYEQYF. The chain is built from TRBV5-1 and TRBJ2-7; D unclear. Per the germline V gene, CDR1 is SGHRS and CDR2 is YFSETQ. The CDR3 length is 12 residues. With 2 bases removed from V and 3 bases from J, the gap between germline ends came to 6 bases. Filled out from reference TRBV5-1 and TRBJ2-7, the complete variable domain reads KAGVTQTPRYLIKTRGQQVTLSCSPISGHRSVSWYQQTPGQGLQFLFEYFSETQRNKGNFPGRFSGRQFSNSRSEMNVSTLELGDSALYLCASSFANYEQYFGPGTRLTVT.

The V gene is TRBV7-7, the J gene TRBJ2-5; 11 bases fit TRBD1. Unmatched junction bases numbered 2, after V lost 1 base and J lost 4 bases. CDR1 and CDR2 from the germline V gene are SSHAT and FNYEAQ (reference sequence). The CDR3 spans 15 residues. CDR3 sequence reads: CASSLEGTGGETQYF. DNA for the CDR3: TGTGCCAGCAGCTTAGAGGGGACAGGGGGAGAGACCCAGTACTTC.

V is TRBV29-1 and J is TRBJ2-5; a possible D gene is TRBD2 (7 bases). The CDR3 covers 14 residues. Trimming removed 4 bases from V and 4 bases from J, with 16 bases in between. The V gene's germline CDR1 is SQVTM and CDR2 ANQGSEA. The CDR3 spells CSVAEGGGAETQYF. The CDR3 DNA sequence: TGCAGCGTTGCGGAGGGAGGGGGTGCAGAGACCCAGTACTTC.

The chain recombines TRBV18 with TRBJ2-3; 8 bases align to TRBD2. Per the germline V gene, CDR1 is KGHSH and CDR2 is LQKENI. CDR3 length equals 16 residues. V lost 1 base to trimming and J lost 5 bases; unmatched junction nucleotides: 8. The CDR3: CASSPQSGSSGDTQYF. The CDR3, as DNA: TGTGCCAGCTCACCACAGAGCGGGAGCTCAGGAGATACGCAGTATTTT.

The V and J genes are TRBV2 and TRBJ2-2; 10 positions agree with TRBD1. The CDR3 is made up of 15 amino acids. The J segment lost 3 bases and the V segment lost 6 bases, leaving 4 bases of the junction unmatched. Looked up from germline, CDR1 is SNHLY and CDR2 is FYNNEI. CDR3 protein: CASSWDRGDTGELFF. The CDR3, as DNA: TGTGCCAGCAGCTGGGACAGGGGAGACACCGGGGAGCTGTTTTTT.

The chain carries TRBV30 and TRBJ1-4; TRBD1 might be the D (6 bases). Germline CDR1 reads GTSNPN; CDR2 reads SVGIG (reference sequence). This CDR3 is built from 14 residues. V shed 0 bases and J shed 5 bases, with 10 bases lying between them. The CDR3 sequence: CAWSVGGQNEKLFF. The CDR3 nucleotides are TGTGCCTGGAGTGTAGGGGGGCAAAATGAAAAACTGTTTTTT.

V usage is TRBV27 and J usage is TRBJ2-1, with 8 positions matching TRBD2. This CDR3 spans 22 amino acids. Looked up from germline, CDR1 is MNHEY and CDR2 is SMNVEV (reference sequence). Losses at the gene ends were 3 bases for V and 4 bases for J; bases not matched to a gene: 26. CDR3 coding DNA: TGTGCCAGCAGTTTTCGGGGGGGTCGGGGCGGGAGGATCCCGAGAGAATACAATGAGCAGTTCTTC. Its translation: CASSFRGGRGGRIPREYNEQFF.

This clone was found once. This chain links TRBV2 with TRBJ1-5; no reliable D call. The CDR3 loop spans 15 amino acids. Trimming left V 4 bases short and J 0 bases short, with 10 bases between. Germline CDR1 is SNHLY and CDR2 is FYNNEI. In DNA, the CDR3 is TGTGCCAGCAGTGCTAACAGAAATAGCAATCAGCCCCAGCATTTT. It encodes CASSANRNSNQPQHF.

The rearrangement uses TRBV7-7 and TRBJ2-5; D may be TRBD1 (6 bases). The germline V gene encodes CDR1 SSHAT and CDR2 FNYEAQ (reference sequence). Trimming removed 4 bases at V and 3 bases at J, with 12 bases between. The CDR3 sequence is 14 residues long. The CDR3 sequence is CASSSGAKEETQYF. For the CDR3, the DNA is TGTGCCAGCAGCTCAGGGGCCAAAGAAGAGACCCAGTACTTC.

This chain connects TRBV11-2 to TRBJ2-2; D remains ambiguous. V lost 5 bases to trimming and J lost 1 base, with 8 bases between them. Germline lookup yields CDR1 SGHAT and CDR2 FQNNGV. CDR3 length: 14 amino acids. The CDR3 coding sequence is TGTGCCAGCAGCCCCCAGGTGAACACCGGGGAGCTGTTTTTT. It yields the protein CASSPQVNTGELFF. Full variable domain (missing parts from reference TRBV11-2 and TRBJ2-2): EAGVAQSPRYKIIEKRQSVAFWCNPISGHATLYWYQQILGQGPKLLIQFQNNGVVDDSQLPKDRFSAERLKGVDSTLKIQPAKLEDSAVYLCASSPQVNTGELFFGEGSRLTVL.

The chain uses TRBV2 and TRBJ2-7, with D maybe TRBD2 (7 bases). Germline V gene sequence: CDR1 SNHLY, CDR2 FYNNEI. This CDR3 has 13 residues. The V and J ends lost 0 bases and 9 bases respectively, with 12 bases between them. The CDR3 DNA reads TGTGCCAGCAGTGAAGCGGGGGGGCTGGGGCAGTACTTC. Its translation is CASSEAGGLGQYF.

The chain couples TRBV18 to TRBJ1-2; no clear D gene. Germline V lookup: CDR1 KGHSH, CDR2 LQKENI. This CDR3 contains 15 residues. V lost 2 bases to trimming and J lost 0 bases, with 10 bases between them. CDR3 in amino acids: CASSPESSSNYGYTF. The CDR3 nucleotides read TGTGCCAGCTCACCAGAAAGTAGTTCTAACTATGGCTACACCTTC.

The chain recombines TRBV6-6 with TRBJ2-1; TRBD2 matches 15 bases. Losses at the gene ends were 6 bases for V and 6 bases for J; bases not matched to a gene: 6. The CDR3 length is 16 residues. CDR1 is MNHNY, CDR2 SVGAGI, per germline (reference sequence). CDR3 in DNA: TGTGCCAGCAGCCCGGGACTAGCGGGAGGTTCCAATGAGCAGTTCTTC. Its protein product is CASSPGLAGGSNEQFF.

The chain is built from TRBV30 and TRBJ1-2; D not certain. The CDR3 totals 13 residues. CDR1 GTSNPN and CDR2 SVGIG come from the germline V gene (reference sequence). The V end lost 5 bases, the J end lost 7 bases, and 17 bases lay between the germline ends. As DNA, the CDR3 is TGTGCCTGGGCGACAAGGGCCCTTGGTGGCTACACCTTC. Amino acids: CAWATRALGGYTF.

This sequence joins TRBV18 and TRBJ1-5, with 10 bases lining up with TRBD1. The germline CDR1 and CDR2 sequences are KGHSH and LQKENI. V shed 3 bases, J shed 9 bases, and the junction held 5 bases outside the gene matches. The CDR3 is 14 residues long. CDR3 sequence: CASSPGTGVRPQHF. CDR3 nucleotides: TGTGCCAGCTCACCTGGGACAGGGGTTCGGCCCCAGCATTTT.